Listed below are T cell receptor beta chains from one sample, sequenced in a study of radiation and T cells in renal cell carcinoma. TCRdb's table, derived via immunoSEQ multiplex PCR, lists solely in-frame clones and lacks some. This table has tens of thousands of clones, roughly 80% appearing once. This material consisted of blood, taken from a patient whose treatment included radiotherapy and nephrectomy. The receptors come from a man aged 60-69 years with renal cell carcinoma. Both conserved end residues are trimmed from each CDR3. Some rows have no size entry. The others give once, few or many, or a class for an expanded clone.

J gene | clone size | V gene | CDR3 protein
TRBJ2-1 | . | TRBV11-3 | ASSSIYPGQISEQF
TRBJ1-6 | . | TRBV2 | ASTVGDQAFAPLH
TRBJ2-7 | . | TRBV19 | ASSISGDSYEQY
TRBJ2-1 | . | TRBV18 | ASSGRGFNEQF
TRBJ2-5 | . | TRBV5-1 | ASSPGTGQETQY
TRBJ2-3 | . | TRBV18 | ASSPITDTQY
TRBJ2-5 | . | TRBV27 | ASSPSWNSGETQY
TRBJ1-2 | . | TRBV2 | ASSEQGYGYT
TRBJ2-7 | . | TRBV4-3 | ASSKITGVDEQY
TRBJ1-5 | few | TRBV7-8 | ASSFTGDINQPQH
TRBJ2-7 | . | TRBV6-5 | ASSYIGTSGSYEQY
TRBJ1-1 | . | TRBV30 | AWGGQAWYTEAF
TRBJ2-3 | . | TRBV18 | ASSEGGTQY
TRBJ2-3 | . | TRBV18 | ASSPRDGSTDTQY
TRBJ1-1 | . | TRBV6-5 | ASRLTLFMNTEAF
TRBJ2-1 | . | TRBV6-1 | ASRTWGTDNEQF
TRBJ1-1 | . | TRBV4-1 | ASSKATATEAF
TRBJ2-7 | . | TRBV7-8 | ASSLGPLYEQY
TRBJ2-7 | . | TRBV4-1 | ASSQDLAGAYGGEQY
TRBJ1-3 | . | TRBV19 | ASSMASSGNTIY
TRBJ2-3 | . | TRBV2 | ASSGLAGRYTQY
TRBJ1-1 | . | TRBV14 | ASSQDRPGQAAF
TRBJ1-2 | . | TRBV9 | ASSGEGYT
TRBJ1-1 | . | TRBV7-9 | ASSLALGWGTEAF
TRBJ2-5 | . | TRBV30 | AWSVTETQY
TRBJ2-1 | . | TRBV5-8 | ASSLGGNEQF
TRBJ2-3 | once | TRBV7-2 | ASKQGFGDTQY
TRBJ1-4 | . | TRBV20-1 | SARGGEKLF
TRBJ1-1 | . | TRBV9 | ASSPEVDTEAF
TRBJ2-5 | . | TRBV21-1 | ASSHPRGGRETQY
TRBJ2-6 | . | TRBV9 | ASSVVASGIAGSGANVLT
TRBJ1-4 | . | TRBV25-1 | ASSDSWQNNEKLF
TRBJ1-1 | few | TRBV29-1 | SVPVGDGVFPEAF
TRBJ1-1 | . | TRBV19 | ASSKGWTEAF
TRBJ2-1 | . | TRBV9 | ASSVQAGRTYNEQF
TRBJ2-5 | . | TRBV11-3 | ASSSGQEQETQY
TRBJ2-2 | . | TRBV30 | AWRLAGLTGELF